These 19 T cell receptor beta chains share one sample of origin, sequenced in a study of Ad26.COV2.S vaccination and SARS-CoV-2 variants. Treatment specified: 19 received Ad26.COV2.S at low or high dose, single or two shots; five or six received placebo; per-sample allocation not given. On day 63 after the first injection, vaccine and placebo recipients gave samples. TCRdb keeps only in-frame clones here, not all; method: immunoSEQ multiplex PCR. The sample gives roughly 350,000 clones, more than 75% of which show up once; 3.4% is in the top ten. Sequenced material: peripheral blood, taken in a trial of Ad26.COV2.S vaccine versus placebo. The receptors shown here come from a person between 18 and 65 years old who received the Ad26.COV2.S COVID-19 vaccine or a placebo.

This chain joins TRBV24-1 and TRBJ1-1; unclear D gene. The CDR3 length is 15 residues. Between the trimmed V and J ends, which lost 0 bases and 0 bases, there was a span of 7 bases. CDR1 is KGHDR, CDR2 SFDVKD, per germline. As DNA, the CDR3 is TGTGCCACCAGTGATTTGTTCCAGTTGAACACTGAAGCTTTCTTT. This encodes CATSDLFQLNTEAFF.

This clone was counted a single time. The chain has TRBV7-9 and TRBJ1-2; D perhaps matches TRBD1 (6 bases). Trimming pared 6 bases from V and 8 bases from J, leaving 13 bases between. The CDR3 spans 12 residues. Germline lookup yields CDR1 SEHNR and CDR2 FQNEAQ (reference sequence). The CDR3 DNA is TGTGCCAGCAGTTCAGGGGTTCGCGGCTACACCTTC. Encoded protein: CASSSGVRGYTF.

The genes are TRBV5-5 and TRBJ2-2; unclear D gene. V was shortened by 5 bases and J by 4 bases, with 9 bases between the two germline ends. There are 13 residues in the CDR3. Germline CDR1 is SGHKS and CDR2 is YYEKEE (reference sequence). For the CDR3, the DNA is TGTGCCAGCAGTTCTAGGACCACCGGGGAGCTGTTTTTT. The encoded protein is CASSSRTTGELFF.

This clone was observed once. V and J are TRBV3-1 (or the pseudogene TRBV3-2) and TRBJ1-4, with D hard to call. The CDR3 length is 15 residues. Trimming removed 4 bases from V and 7 bases from J, with 16 bases in between. Germline V lookup: CDR1 LGHDT, CDR2 YNNKEL (reference sequence). The DNA for the CDR3 is TGTGCCAGCAGCCCAGTGGGCAGGCCCGGTGAAAAACTGTTTTTT. Translation: CASSPVGRPGEKLFF.

This rearrangement joins TRBV15 to TRBJ1-2; 7 positions match TRBD1. This CDR3 has 15 residues. V shed 9 bases and J 0 bases; nucleotides not matched to a gene: 10. Germline assignment: CDR1 LNHNV and CDR2 YYDKDF (reference sequence). This chain's CDR3 is CATSDRALSNYGYTF. Written as DNA, the CDR3 is TGTGCCACGAGCGACAGGGCGCTTTCTAACTATGGCTACACCTTC.

The sample holds one count of this clone. The chain is built from TRBV27 and TRBJ2-6, with TRBD1 as a possible D gene (5 bases). CDR1 is MNHEY, CDR2 SMNVEV, per germline (reference sequence). Trimming cost V 7 bases and J 0 bases, with 16 bases left between them. This CDR3 spans 17 amino acids. CDR3 sequence: CASINRLTGSGANVLTF. The CDR3 DNA follows: TGTGCCAGCATTAACAGGCTCACCGGCTCTGGGGCCAACGTCCTGACTTTC. Full variable domain (rest looked up from reference TRBV27 and TRBJ2-6): EAQVTQNPRYLITVTGKKLTVTCSQNMNHEYMSWYRQDPGLGLRQIYYSMNVEVTDKGDVPEGYKVSRKEKRNFPLILESPSPNQTSLYFCASINRLTGSGANVLTFGAGSRLTVL.

On this clone: Other DNA sequences from this sample encode an identical CDR3 as well. Here the CDR3 reads CASSIRGNQPQHF. The CDR3 bases are TGTGCCAGTAGCATTAGGGGCAATCAGCCCCAGCATTTT. The chain couples TRBV19 to TRBJ1-5, with D unclear. The germline V gene encodes CDR1 LNHDA and CDR2 SQIVND (reference sequence). This CDR3 comprises 13 residues. The V and J ends lost 6 bases and 2 bases respectively, with 8 bases between them.

The gene calls are TRBV19 and TRBJ1-1; TRBD1 might be the D (6 bases). Trimming cost V 8 bases and J 5 bases, with 21 bases left between them. Germline V CDR1 and CDR2: LNHDA, SQIVND (reference sequence). This CDR3 comprises 15 residues. In DNA form, the CDR3 reads TGTGCCAGTGATTCGGGGGCGGGTTTGCGGACTGAAGCTTTCTTT. Protein product: CASDSGAGLRTEAFF.

The gene calls are TRBV10-3 and TRBJ1-2; TRBD1 matches at 7 bases. V gave up 0 bases and J gave up 1 base; unmatched junction bases: 5. This CDR3 contains 16 residues. CDR1 is ENHRY, CDR2 SYGVKD, per germline. The CDR3 reads CAISESGQPNNYGYTF. CDR3 DNA sequence: TGTGCCATCAGTGAGTCGGGACAGCCAAATAACTATGGCTACACCTTC.

The V gene is TRBV5-4, the J gene TRBJ2-4; a possible D gene is TRBD2 (6 bases). The CDR3 contains 13 residues. V shed 4 bases and J shed 6 bases, with 11 bases lying between them. Germline V gene sequence: CDR1 SGHNT, CDR2 YYREEE (reference sequence). The CDR3 reads CASSQGGRNIQYF. CDR3 bases: TGTGCCAGCAGCCAGGGAGGTCGAAACATTCAGTACTTC.

In regard to this clone: Other nucleotide sequences in the sample specify the same CDR3. The V call is TRBV27, the J call TRBJ1-1, with D possibly being TRBD1 (5 bases). V was trimmed by 0 bases and J by 1 base, leaving 9 bases between them. The CDR3 extends over 15 amino acids. Germline values: CDR1 MNHEY, CDR2 SMNVEV (reference sequence). Written as DNA, the CDR3 is TGTGCCAGCAGTTTATCAGGGACGGGGAACACTGAAGCTTTCTTT. Protein sequence: CASSLSGTGNTEAFF.

The chain uses TRBV24-1 and TRBJ2-5; 11 positions agree with TRBD2. Per germline, CDR1 KGHDR and CDR2 SFDVKD. The CDR3 spans 16 residues. Trimming took 3 bases from V and 5 from J; bases not matched to a gene: 7. This CDR3 reads CATSDGLAGGPETQYF. The CDR3 region has the DNA TGTGCCACCAGTGATGGACTAGCGGGCGGGCCCGAGACCCAGTACTTC.

The chain recombines TRBV6-4 with TRBJ2-7; TRBD1 matches at 8 bases. The CDR3 covers 14 residues. Per the germline V gene, CDR1 is MRHNA and CDR2 is SNTAGT. The V segment lost 3 bases and the J segment 3 bases; nucleotides outside the gene matches: 4. The CDR3 loop is CASSEAGGNYEQYF. CDR3 coding DNA: TGTGCCAGCAGTGAAGCAGGGGGCAACTACGAGCAGTACTTC.

The chain carries TRBV2 and TRBJ2-6, with D hard to call. V lost 10 bases to trimming and J lost 2 bases, with 12 bases between them. The CDR3 runs to 14 residues. Germline V CDR1 and CDR2: SNHLY, FYNNEI. CDR3 protein: CAITDTPGANVLTF. Here the CDR3 DNA reads TGTGCCATCACCGATACTCCTGGGGCCAACGTCCTGACTTTC.

The chain combines TRBV3-1 (or the pseudogene TRBV3-2) with TRBJ2-7; 15 nucleotides line up with TRBD2. The CDR3 is made up of 18 amino acids. The junction had 9 bases not matched to a gene; V was cut back by 3 bases and J by 3 bases. Germline V gives CDR1 LGHDT, CDR2 YNNKEL (reference sequence). DNA for the CDR3: TGTGCCAGCAGCCACACGCGTATGGGACTAGCGGGGGGCTACGAGCAGTACTTC. Its protein product is CASSHTRMGLAGGYEQYF.

A single count supports this clone. The V gene is TRBV4-1, the J gene TRBJ2-7; 8 bases line up with TRBD2. J gave up 4 bases and V 2 bases, and 4 bases lay outside the gene matches. The CDR3 runs 14 residues. Germline V lookup: CDR1 MGHRA, CDR2 YSYEKL. The CDR3 DNA reads as TGCGCCAGCAGCCAAAGCGGGGGAAAGTACGAGCAGTACTTC. Its protein is CASSQSGGKYEQYF.

The genes are TRBV18 and TRBJ2-3, with a weak D call TRBD2 (6 bases). V lost 1 base, J lost 1 base, and 6 bases lay in between. Germline V gene data show CDR1 as KGHSH and CDR2 as LQKENI. The CDR3 is 14 residues long. The CDR3 protein is CASSPRGGTDTQYF. The CDR3 DNA is TGTGCCAGCTCACCACGGGGGGGCACAGATACGCAGTATTTT.

This chain joins TRBV29-1 and TRBJ1-3; D is ambiguous. V was shortened by 4 bases and J by 0 bases, with 16 bases between the two germline ends. CDR3 length: 16 amino acids. Germline CDR1 SQVTM, CDR2 ANQGSEA. The CDR3 DNA reads TGCAGCGTTGGAGACACAGTGGATTTCTCTGGAAACACCATATATTTT. This gives the protein CSVGDTVDFSGNTIYF.

J is TRBJ2-7 and V is TRBV5-1; 7 nucleotides agree with TRBD1. CDR1 and CDR2 from the germline V gene are SGHRS and YFSETQ. The CDR3 has 15 amino acids. J gave up 2 bases and V 0 bases, and 5 bases lay outside the gene matches. In nucleotides, the CDR3 is TGCGCCAGCAGCTTGGCGGGACAGCGGACCTACGAGCAGTACTTC. Translating it yields CASSLAGQRTYEQYF. Together with reference TRBV5-1 and TRBJ2-7, the CDR3 gives the full variable domain: KAGVTQTPRYLIKTRGQQVTLSCSPISGHRSVSWYQQTPGQGLQFLFEYFSETQRNKGNFPGRFSGRQFSNSRSEMNVSTLELGDSALYLCASSLAGQRTYEQYFGPGTRLTVT.